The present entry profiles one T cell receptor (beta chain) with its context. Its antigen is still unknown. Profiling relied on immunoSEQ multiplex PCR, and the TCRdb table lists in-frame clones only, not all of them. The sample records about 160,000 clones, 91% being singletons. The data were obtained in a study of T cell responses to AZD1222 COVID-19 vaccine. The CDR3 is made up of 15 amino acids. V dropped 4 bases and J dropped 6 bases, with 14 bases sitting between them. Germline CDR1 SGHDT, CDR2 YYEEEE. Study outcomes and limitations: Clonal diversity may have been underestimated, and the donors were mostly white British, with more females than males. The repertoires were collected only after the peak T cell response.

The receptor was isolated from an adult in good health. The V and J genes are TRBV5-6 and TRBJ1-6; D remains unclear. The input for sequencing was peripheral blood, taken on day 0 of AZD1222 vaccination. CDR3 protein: CASSPDESRNSPLHF. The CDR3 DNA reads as TGTGCCAGCAGCCCCGATGAGAGTCGTAATTCACCCCTCCACTTT. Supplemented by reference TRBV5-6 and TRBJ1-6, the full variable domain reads DAGVTQSPTHLIKTRGQQVTLRCSPKSGHDTVSWYQQALGQGPQFIFQYYEEEERQRGNFPDRFSGHQFPNYSSELNVNALLLGDSALYLCASSPDESRNSPLHFGNGTRLTVT.